This T cell receptor (beta chain) was sequenced during a study of shared clonotypes between healthy human individuals. Study overall: The cohort had two women and a few men, ages 18 to 49. Used for every donor were three CD4 naive, three CD4 memory, two CD8 naive and one CD8 memory plate. Study-level findings and limits: It was anticipated that sequencing depth would influence how many clonotypes donors shared. Of the naive CD4 clonotypes, approximately 5% were shared across four donors.

As for this clone: Antigen specificity is unknown.

The data were produced by immunoSEQ multiplex PCR, yet TCRdb's version contains in-frame clones alone and is incomplete. The sample carries around 2.5 million clones, over 85% recorded once. The receptor's source is a man between 18 and 29 years old in good health. Some clones in this sample may be carry-over from other donors' samples. The source material was naive CD4+ T cells from PBMCs. This sample's subset: CD45RA+ positively selected.

The CDR3 spells CASSLGTDQPQHF. DNA of the CDR3: TGTGCCAGCAGCCTTGGGACAGATCAGCCCCAGCATTTT. The rearrangement links TRBV7-9 to TRBJ1-5, with 7 bases lining up with TRBD1. Germline V gene sequence: CDR1 SEHNR, CDR2 FQNEAQ (reference sequence). V shed 5 bases, J shed 5 bases, and the junction held 3 bases outside the gene matches. This CDR3 spans 13 amino acids.